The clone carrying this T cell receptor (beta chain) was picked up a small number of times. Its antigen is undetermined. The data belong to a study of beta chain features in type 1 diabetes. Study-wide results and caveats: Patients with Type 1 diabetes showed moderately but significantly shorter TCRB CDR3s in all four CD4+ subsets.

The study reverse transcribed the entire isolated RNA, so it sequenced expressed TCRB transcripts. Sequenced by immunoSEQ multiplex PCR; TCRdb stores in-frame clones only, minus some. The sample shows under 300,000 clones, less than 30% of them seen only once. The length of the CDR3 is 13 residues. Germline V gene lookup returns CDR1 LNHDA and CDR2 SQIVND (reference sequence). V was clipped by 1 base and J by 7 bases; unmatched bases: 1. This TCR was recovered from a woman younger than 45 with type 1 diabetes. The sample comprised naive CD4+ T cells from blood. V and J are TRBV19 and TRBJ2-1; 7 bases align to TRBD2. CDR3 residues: CASSIGGLNEQFF. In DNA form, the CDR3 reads TGTGCCAGTAGTATAGGGGGACTAAATGAGCAGTTCTTC.